These 5 T cell receptor beta chains were all obtained from the same sample, sequenced in a study of T-cell memory formation after mild COVID-19. TCRdb re-analysed the 5' RACE reads in MiXCR, keeping a single row per CDR3 protein. The sample has around 140,000 distinct CDR3 sequences, about 6.1% seen once; the top ten hold approximately 2.2%. What was sequenced was PBMCs or a T cell subset sorted from them (not recorded which). The receptors were gathered from an adult woman who had mild COVID-19 (a few samples of this study predate the infection). Cell type and time point are not known.

Many counts were recorded for this clonotype. V gene TRBV5-1 combines with J gene TRBJ1-6; D perhaps matches TRBD1 (5 bases). Germline assignment: CDR1 SGHRS and CDR2 YFSETQ. V was cut by 2 bases and J by 0 bases, with 9 bases left in between. This CDR3 has 16 residues. The CDR3 DNA sequence: TGCGCCAGCAGCTTAGGGGACGGCTCCTATAATTCACCCCTCCACTTT. Amino acid sequence: CASSLGDGSYNSPLHF.

This clonotype came up many times. The chain employs TRBV27 and TRBJ2-7, with unresolved D. V gave up 2 bases and J gave up 2 bases, with 7 bases separating them. Germline V gene lookup returns CDR1 MNHEY and CDR2 SMNVEV (reference sequence). The CDR3 covers 13 residues. CDR3 sequence reads: CASSLKAPYEQYF. The CDR3 region has the DNA TGTGCCAGCAGTTTAAAGGCACCCTACGAGCAGTACTTC.

The chain joins TRBV11-3 to TRBJ2-5; 14 bases map to TRBD2. This CDR3 is built from 18 residues. Looked up from germline, CDR1 is SGHNT and CDR2 is YENEEA. The V and J ends lost 5 bases and 4 bases, in that order; junction bases with no gene match: 12. CDR3 protein: CASSPYLGLAGVRETQYF. For the CDR3, the DNA is TGTGCCAGCAGCCCCTACCTGGGACTAGCGGGAGTGAGAGAGACCCAGTACTTC.

The gene calls are TRBV7-2 and TRBJ2-5; D may be TRBD1 or TRBD2 (6 bases each). The length of the CDR3 is 16 residues. V was shortened by 5 bases and J by 4 bases, with 20 bases between the two germline ends. In germline, CDR1 is SGHTA, CDR2 FQGNSA. The CDR3 loop reads CASSARPGAPSETQYF. Written as DNA, the CDR3 is TGTGCCAGCAGCGCTCGCCCGGGGGCGCCTTCAGAGACCCAGTACTTC.

The J gene is TRBJ2-3, the V gene TRBV7-9, with no clear D. The CDR3 totals 13 residues. In germline, CDR1 is SEHNR, CDR2 FQNEAQ (reference sequence). Between the trimmed V and J ends, which lost 1 base and 7 bases, there was a span of 9 bases. The CDR3 nucleotides read TGTGCCAGCAGCTTAGGGGGTCCGAATACGCAGTATTTT. Amino acid sequence: CASSLGGPNTQYF.